The rows below give T cell receptor beta chains drawn from one sample of a study of blood T cell repertoires in COVID-19. The data were produced by immunoSEQ multiplex PCR, yet TCRdb's version contains in-frame clones alone and is incomplete. The table has 150,000 to 170,000 clones, roughly 84% seen once. The material sequenced was peripheral blood. These receptors all stem from a man aged 60-69 years with COVID-19, enrolled during active disease. The CDR3 runs from the conserved cysteine through the conserved F or W. D genes are given only for firm matches. Clone size appears in some rows only: once, few, many, or a class for an expanded clone.

NA TRBJ2-7 TRBV10-3 NA TGTGCCATCAGGGAGAAAGGGGGCTCCTACGAGCAGTACTTC CAIREKGGSYEQYF
NA TRBJ1-6 TRBV27 NA TGTGCCAGCAGTCTCGAGAAGCAGGGTTACAATTCACCCCTCCACTTT CASSLEKQGYNSPLHF
NA TRBJ1-4 TRBV28 NA TGTGCCAGCACCGCAACTAATGAAAAACTGTTTTTT CASTATNEKLFF
NA TRBJ1-1 TRBV13 NA TGTGCCAGCAGCAAAGTAAGGAGGGCTGAAGCTTTCTTT CASSKVRRAEAFF
NA TRBJ1-2 TRBV4-3 TRBD1 TGCGCCAGCAGCCAAGAATTTGCAGACAGGGGGCGCGGGGGCTACACCTTC CASSQEFADRGRGGYTF
NA TRBJ2-5 TRBV5-1 NA TGCGCCAGCAGCTTGTCTGGTTTTGACTCGGAGACCCAGTACTTC CASSLSGFDSETQYF
NA TRBJ2-3 TRBV28 NA TGTGCCAGCAGTTTCTGGAGGGGAATGCTGGATACGCAGTATTTT CASSFWRGMLDTQYF
NA TRBJ2-4 TRBV6-5 NA TGTGCCAGCGGGGGGTCGCTAGCCAAAAACATTCAGTACTTC CASGGSLAKNIQYF
NA TRBJ1-4 TRBV19 TRBD1 TGTGCCAGTAGACGACAGGGGAATAATGAAAAACTGTTTTTT CASRRQGNNEKLFF
NA TRBJ1-6 TRBV10-2 TRBD1 TGCGCCAGTCTGATGGCCGGACAGGGGACTTCACCCCTCCACTTT CASLMAGQGTSPLHF
NA TRBJ2-5 TRBV7-7 TRBD2 TGTGCTAGCAGCCCGACTAGCGGGAGTCGTAAAAAGGAGACCCAGTACTTC CASSPTSGSRKKETQYF
NA TRBJ2-3 TRBV18 NA TGTGCCAGCTCTCTCGGACAGCTCGAAGTGGCGGATACGCAGTATTTT CASSLGQLEVADTQYF
NA TRBJ1-2 TRBV5-6 TRBD1 TGTGCCAGCAGCTTGGGGGACAGGGGGCTCTATGGCTACACCTTC CASSLGDRGLYGYTF
NA TRBJ2-3 TRBV19 NA TGTGCCAGTAGTATCAGACAGGTCGGCACAGATACGCAGTATTTT CASSIRQVGTDTQYF
NA TRBJ2-1 TRBV14 TRBD2 TGTGCCAGCAGCCCTGGAATAGCGGGAGGGCAGAGGGGTGAGCAGTTCTTC CASSPGIAGGQRGEQFF
NA TRBJ1-5 TRBV24-1 NA TGTGCCACCAGTGACCCGGCGGCGGGGAACAATCAGCCCCAGCATTTT CATSDPAAGNNQPQHF
few TRBJ1-2 TRBV6-5 TRBD1 TGTGCCAGCAGAAAACCGACAGGGATCGGCTACACCTTC CASRKPTGIGYTF
few TRBJ2-3 TRBV14 TRBD2 TGTGCCAGCAGCCGGACCGGGACTAGTCCCGCAGATACGCAGTATTTT CASSRTGTSPADTQYF
NA TRBJ1-5 TRBV28 NA TGTGCCAGCACCCCCGGGCAGGGGAGACAGCCCCAGCATTTT CASTPGQGRQPQHF
NA TRBJ2-5 TRBV27 TRBD1 TGTGCCAGCAACCTATACAGGGGGCTAGAGACCCAGTACTTC CASNLYRGLETQYF
NA TRBJ1-2 TRBV27 TRBD1 TGTGCCAGCAGTTTTAACAGGGGAGTGAAAGGCTACACCTTC CASSFNRGVKGYTF
NA TRBJ2-1 TRBV7-3 TRBD1 TGTGCCAGCAGTTCACAGGGGGCCCTTTCCTACAATGAGCAGTTCTTC CASSSQGALSYNEQFF
NA TRBJ2-1 TRBV7-3 NA TGTGCCAGCAGCTTAGGTGCACTAGCCTACTACAATGAGCAGTTCTTC CASSLGALAYYNEQFF
NA TRBJ2-3 TRBV12-3/TRBV12-4 NA TGTGCCAGCAGTTCGAGGACGCAGTATTTT CASSSRTQYF
once TRBJ1-5 TRBV3-1/TRBV3-2 NA TGTGCCAGCAGCCATTCCTCCGTTAGCAATCAGCCCCAGCATTTT CASSHSSVSNQPQHF
NA TRBJ2-7 TRBV5-8 TRBD2 TGTGCCAGCACCCAAAGGTGGGGACTAGCGGATAGCTCCTACGAGCAGTACTTC CASTQRWGLADSSYEQYF
once TRBJ2-7 TRBV11-3 TRBD2 TGTGCCAGCAGCCTACTAGCGGGAAACTACGAGCAGTACTTC CASSLLAGNYEQYF
few TRBJ2-2 TRBV24-1 NA TGTGCCACGTCAGAGGTCCCTAACACCGGGGAGCTGTTTTTT CATSEVPNTGELFF
NA TRBJ2-3 TRBV7-3 TRBD2 TGTGCCAGCAGCTCTGGGCCTAGCGGGGGAATAGATACGCAGTATTTT CASSSGPSGGIDTQYF
many TRBJ1-6 TRBV2 TRBD1 TGTGCCAGCAGCCAACAGGGGGCAGGGCATTCACCCCTCCACTTT CASSQQGAGHSPLHF
NA TRBJ1-2 TRBV19 TRBD1 TGTGCCAGTAGTACGACAGGGTTTGGCTACACCTTC CASSTTGFGYTF
NA TRBJ2-7 TRBV6-2/TRBV6-3 TRBD1 TGTGCCAGCAGTTATTTCCGTGAAGGAGGACAGGTGTTTTACGAGCAGTACTTC CASSYFREGGQVFYEQYF
NA TRBJ2-7 TRBV9 TRBD2 TGTGCCAGCAGCGTAGATCCTAGCGGGAGTGCCGAGCAGTACTTC CASSVDPSGSAEQYF
NA TRBJ1-2 TRBV3-1/TRBV3-2 TRBD1 TGTGCCAGCAGCCCACCACAGGGGATCTATGGCTACACCTTC CASSPPQGIYGYTF
few TRBJ2-1 TRBV5-1 TRBD2 TGCGCCAGCAGCTGGGATAACAGAACCGGGGGGAATGAGCAGTTCTTC CASSWDNRTGGNEQFF
NA TRBJ2-3 TRBV4-3 TRBD2 TGCGCCAGCAGCCAAGATCTGGGACTAGCGGGAGCGACAGATACGCAGTATTTT CASSQDLGLAGATDTQYF
NA TRBJ1-6 TRBV7-2 NA TGTGCCAGCAGCCCACTTAGCCCAGGGAATAATTCACCCCTCCACTTT CASSPLSPGNNSPLHF
NA TRBJ1-1 TRBV29-1 NA TGCAGCGGTGCGACAGGGAACACTGAAGCTTTCTTT CSGATGNTEAFF
NA TRBJ1-2 TRBV7-3 TRBD1 TGTGCCAGCAGCTTAAATCCCGGACAGGGCGCAGCCTACACCTTC CASSLNPGQGAAYTF
NA TRBJ2-2 TRBV24-1 NA TGTGCCACCAGTGATTTGCGGGTGCACGGCGGGGAGCTGTTTTTT CATSDLRVHGGELFF
NA TRBJ2-5 TRBV11-2 TRBD2 TGTGCCAGCAGCTTACTAGCGGGGGTTCAAGAGACCCAGTACTTC CASSLLAGVQETQYF
NA TRBJ2-7 TRBV13 NA TGTGCCAGCAGCTTAACAGAAACCTACGAGCAGTACTTC CASSLTETYEQYF
NA TRBJ1-1 TRBV7-9 NA TGTGCCAGCAGCCGGTTCAAGAACACTGAAGCTTTCTTT CASSRFKNTEAFF
few TRBJ1-6 TRBV6-4 TRBD1 TGTGCCAGCAGTACTACTCCGGGACAGGGAAATCCCCTCCACTTT CASSTTPGQGNPLHF
NA TRBJ1-2 TRBV5-1 TRBD1 TGCGCCAGCTACTCCGGGACAGGGGGCGTTGAAGGCTACACCTTC CASYSGTGGVEGYTF
NA TRBJ2-5 TRBV5-4 NA TGTGCCAGCAGCAGGGGGGGGCAGAACCAAGAGACCCAGTACTTC CASSRGGQNQETQYF
NA TRBJ2-1 TRBV24-1 TRBD2 TGTGCCACCAGTGATAATCCGGGACTAGCGGGAGGGAGCTCCTACAATGAGCAGTTCTTC CATSDNPGLAGGSSYNEQFF
NA TRBJ2-1 TRBV7-9 TRBD1 TGTGCCAGCAGCTTATCGGGACAGGTAGTTGGAAATGAGCAGTTCTTC CASSLSGQVVGNEQFF
NA TRBJ1-5 TRBV3-1/TRBV3-2 NA TGTGCCAGCAGCCAAGGTTCTCCAGTATCGCCCCAGCATTTT CASSQGSPVSPQHF
NA TRBJ1-1 TRBV30 NA TGTGCCTGGAGTGTTTGGAAGCGGGACACTGGGTTCCCTGAAGCTTTCTTT CAWSVWKRDTGFPEAFF
few TRBJ2-7 TRBV7-9 NA TGTGCCAGCAGCTTAACTAGCCGGGATGAGCAGTACTTC CASSLTSRDEQYF
NA TRBJ2-1 TRBV19 TRBD2 TGTGCCAGTAGGTCAAGCGGGAGAACGTACAATGAGCAGTTCTTC CASRSSGRTYNEQFF
NA TRBJ1-1 TRBV7-2 TRBD1 TGTGCCAGCAGCCCTACAGGGGGGAACACTGAAGCTTTCTTT CASSPTGGNTEAFF
NA TRBJ2-1 TRBV10-3 TRBD2 TGTGCCATCACCCCGACTAGCGGGGGCGTCGAGAGCCATGAGCAGTTCTTC CAITPTSGGVESHEQFF
NA TRBJ1-5 TRBV24-1 TRBD1 TGTGCCACCAGGGGACAGGGGGCGACTCAGCCCCAGCATTTT CATRGQGATQPQHF
once TRBJ2-1 TRBV11-2 TRBD1 TGTGCCAGCAGCTTAGATGTGGAGGACAGGCCCTACAATGAGCAGTTCTTC CASSLDVEDRPYNEQFF
NA TRBJ2-3 TRBV18 TRBD1 TGTGCCAGCTCACCAAGACAGGGTGCAGATACGCAGTATTTT CASSPRQGADTQYF